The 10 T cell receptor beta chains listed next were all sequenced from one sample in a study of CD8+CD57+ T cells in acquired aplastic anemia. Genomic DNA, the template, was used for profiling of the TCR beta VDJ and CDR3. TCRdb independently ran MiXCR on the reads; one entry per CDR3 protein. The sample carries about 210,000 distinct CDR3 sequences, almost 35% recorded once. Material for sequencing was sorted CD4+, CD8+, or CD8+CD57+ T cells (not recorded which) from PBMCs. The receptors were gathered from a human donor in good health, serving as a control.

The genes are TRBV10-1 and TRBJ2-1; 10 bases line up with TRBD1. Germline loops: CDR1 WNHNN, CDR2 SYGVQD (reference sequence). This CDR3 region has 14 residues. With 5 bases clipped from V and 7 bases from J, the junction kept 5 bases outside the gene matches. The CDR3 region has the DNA TGCGCCAGCAGTACCGGGACAGGGGTAAATGAGCAGTTCTTC. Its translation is CASSTGTGVNEQFF.

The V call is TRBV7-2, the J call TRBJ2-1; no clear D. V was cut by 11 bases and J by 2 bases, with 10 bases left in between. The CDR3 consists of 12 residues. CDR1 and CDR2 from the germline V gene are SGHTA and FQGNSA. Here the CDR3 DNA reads TGTGCCTGGAATCTTGCCTACAATGAGCAGTTCTTC. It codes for CAWNLAYNEQFF.

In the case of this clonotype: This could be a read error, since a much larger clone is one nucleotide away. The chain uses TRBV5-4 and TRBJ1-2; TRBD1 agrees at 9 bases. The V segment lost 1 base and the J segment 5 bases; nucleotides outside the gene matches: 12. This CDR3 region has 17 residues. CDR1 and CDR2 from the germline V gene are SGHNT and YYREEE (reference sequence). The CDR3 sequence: CASSLHRGPQSVYGYTF. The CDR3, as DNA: TGTGCCAGCAGCTTGCACAGGGGGCCGCAATCTGTTTATGGCTACACCTTC.

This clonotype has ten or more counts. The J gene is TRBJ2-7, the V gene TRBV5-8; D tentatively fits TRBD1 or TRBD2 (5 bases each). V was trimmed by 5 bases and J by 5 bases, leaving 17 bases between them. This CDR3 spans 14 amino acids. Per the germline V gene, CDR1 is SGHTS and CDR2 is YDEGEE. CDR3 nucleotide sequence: TGTGCCAGCAGGGACTTCCCAGGGCGGCACGAGCAGTACTTC. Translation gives CASRDFPGRHEQYF.

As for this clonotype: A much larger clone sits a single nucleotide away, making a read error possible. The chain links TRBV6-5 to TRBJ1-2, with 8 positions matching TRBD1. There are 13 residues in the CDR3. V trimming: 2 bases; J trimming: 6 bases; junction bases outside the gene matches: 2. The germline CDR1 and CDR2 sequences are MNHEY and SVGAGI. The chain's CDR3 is CASSYDRGDGYTF. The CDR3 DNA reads TGTGCCAGCAGTTACGACAGGGGAGATGGCTACACCTTC.

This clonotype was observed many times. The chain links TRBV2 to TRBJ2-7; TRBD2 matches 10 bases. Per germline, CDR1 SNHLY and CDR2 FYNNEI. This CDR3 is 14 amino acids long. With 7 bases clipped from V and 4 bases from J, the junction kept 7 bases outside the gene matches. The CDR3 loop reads CASKASGSSYEQYF. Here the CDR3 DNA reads TGTGCCAGCAAGGCTAGCGGGAGTTCATACGAGCAGTACTTC. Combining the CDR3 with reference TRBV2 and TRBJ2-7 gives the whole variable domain EPEVTQTPSHQVTQMGQEVILRCVPISNHLYFYWYRQILGQKVEFLVSFYNNEISEKSEIFDDQFSVERPDGSNFTLKIRSTKLEDSAMYFCASKASGSSYEQYFGPGTRLTVT.

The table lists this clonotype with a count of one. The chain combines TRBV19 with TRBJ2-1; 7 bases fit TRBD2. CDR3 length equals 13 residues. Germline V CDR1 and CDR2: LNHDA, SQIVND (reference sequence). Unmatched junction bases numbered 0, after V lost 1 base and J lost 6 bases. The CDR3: CASSIGTSNEQFF. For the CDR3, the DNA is TGTGCCAGTAGTATAGGGACTAGCAATGAGCAGTTCTTC.

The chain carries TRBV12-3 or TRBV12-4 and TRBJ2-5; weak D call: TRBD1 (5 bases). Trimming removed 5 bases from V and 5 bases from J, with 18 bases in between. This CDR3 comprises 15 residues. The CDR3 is CASSDTNRQWETQYF. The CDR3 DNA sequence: TGTGCCAGCAGTGACACCAATCGACAGTGGGAGACCCAGTACTTC.

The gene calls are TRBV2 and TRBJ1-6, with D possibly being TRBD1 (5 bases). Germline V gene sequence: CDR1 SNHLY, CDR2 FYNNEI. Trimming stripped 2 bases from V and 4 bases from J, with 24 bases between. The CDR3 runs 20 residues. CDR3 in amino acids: CASSENPYDSGGTYNSPLHF. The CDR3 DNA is TGTGCCAGCAGTGAAAACCCCTACGACAGCGGCGGGACTTATAATTCACCCCTCCACTTT.

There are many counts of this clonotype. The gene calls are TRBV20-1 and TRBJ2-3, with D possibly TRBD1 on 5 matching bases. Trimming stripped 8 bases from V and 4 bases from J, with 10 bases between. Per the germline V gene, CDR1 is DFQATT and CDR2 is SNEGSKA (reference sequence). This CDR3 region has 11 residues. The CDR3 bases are TGCAGTATCAGGGCAGCAGATACGCAGTATTTT. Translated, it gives CSIRAADTQYF.